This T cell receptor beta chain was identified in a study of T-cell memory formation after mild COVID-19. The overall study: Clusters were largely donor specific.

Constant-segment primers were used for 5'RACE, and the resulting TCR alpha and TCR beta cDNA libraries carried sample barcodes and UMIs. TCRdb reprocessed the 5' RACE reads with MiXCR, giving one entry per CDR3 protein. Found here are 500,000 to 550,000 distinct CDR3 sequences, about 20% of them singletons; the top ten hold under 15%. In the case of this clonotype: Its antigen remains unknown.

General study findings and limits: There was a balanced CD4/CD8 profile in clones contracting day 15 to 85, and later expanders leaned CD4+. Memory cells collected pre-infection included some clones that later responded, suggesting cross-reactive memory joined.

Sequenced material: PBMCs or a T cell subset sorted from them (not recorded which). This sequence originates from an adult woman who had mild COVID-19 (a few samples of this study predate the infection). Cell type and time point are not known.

The CDR3 DNA reads as TGCAGTGCTACCGGGACGTTAAACAATGAGCAGTTCTTC. Its translation is CSATGTLNNEQFF. This chain links TRBV20-1 with TRBJ2-1; D possibly uses TRBD1 or TRBD2 (5 bases each). Germline CDR1 DFQATT, CDR2 SNEGSKA (reference sequence). The CDR3 is 13 amino acids. The V gene lost 4 bases and the J gene lost 5 bases, with 12 bases spanning the gap.